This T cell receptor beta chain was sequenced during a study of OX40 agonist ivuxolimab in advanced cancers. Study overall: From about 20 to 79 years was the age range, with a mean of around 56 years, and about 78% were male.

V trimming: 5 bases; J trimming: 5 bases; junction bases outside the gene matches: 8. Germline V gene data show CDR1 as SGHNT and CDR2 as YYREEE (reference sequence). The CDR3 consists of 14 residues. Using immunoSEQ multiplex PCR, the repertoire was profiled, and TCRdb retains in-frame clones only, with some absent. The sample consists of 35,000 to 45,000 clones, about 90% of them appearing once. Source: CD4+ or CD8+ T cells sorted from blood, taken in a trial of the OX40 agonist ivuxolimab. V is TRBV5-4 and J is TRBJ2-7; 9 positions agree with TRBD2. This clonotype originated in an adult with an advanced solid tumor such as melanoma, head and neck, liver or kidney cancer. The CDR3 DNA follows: TGTGCCAGCAGTGCCCCAGCGGGAGGTCACGAGCAGTACTTC. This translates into CASSAPAGGHEQYF.